The 27 T cell receptor beta chains given below trace back to one sample, sequenced in a study of blood T cell repertoires in COVID-19. The data were produced by immunoSEQ multiplex PCR, yet TCRdb's version contains in-frame clones alone and is incomplete. The top ten clones hold around 5.1% of a sample with about 200,000 clones, 80% of them seen once. Sequenced sample: peripheral blood. The receptors stem from a woman in her 70s with acute or convalescent COVID-19.

The chain combines TRBV27 with TRBJ1-5; the D gene is possibly TRBD1 (5 bases). Germline V gene lookup returns CDR1 MNHEY and CDR2 SMNVEV (reference sequence). V lost 5 bases and J 5 bases, leaving 16 bases between the germline ends. CDR3 length: 15 residues. CDR3 residues: CASSQWGVGDQPQHF. DNA for the CDR3: TGTGCCAGCAGTCAGTGGGGGGTTGGAGATCAGCCCCAGCATTTT.

The genes are TRBV9 and TRBJ1-2; D not resolved. V was clipped by 5 bases and J by 4 bases, with 12 bases between them. The CDR3 covers 13 residues. Germline V gene data show CDR1 as SGDLS and CDR2 as YYNGEE. The CDR3 here is CASRRGSSYGYTF. In DNA form, the CDR3 reads TGTGCCAGCAGACGGGGTTCGAGCTATGGCTACACCTTC. The variable domain in full, with the rest retrieved from reference TRBV9 and TRBJ1-2, is DSGVTQTPKHLITATGQRVTLRCSPRSGDLSVYWYQQSLDQGLQFLIQYYNGEERAKGNILERFSAQQFPDLHSELNLSSLELGDSALYFCASRRGSSYGYTFGSGTRLTVV.

The chain joins TRBV15 to TRBJ2-7, with TRBD1 matching 10 bases. Trimming took 8 bases from V and 1 from J; bases not matched to a gene: 5. Germline V lookup: CDR1 LNHNV, CDR2 YYDKDF (reference sequence). The CDR3 is 14 amino acids. The CDR3: CATRTGGDSYEQYF. Written as DNA, the CDR3 is TGTGCCACCCGGACAGGGGGTGATTCCTACGAGCAGTACTTC.

The V gene is TRBV27, the J gene TRBJ2-1, with 7 bases lining up with TRBD1. The CDR3 runs 16 residues. V lost 2 bases to trimming and J lost 1 base; unmatched junction nucleotides: 5. Germline CDR1 MNHEY, CDR2 SMNVEV (reference sequence). The CDR3 loop is CASSLIGGRSYNEQFF. The CDR3 region has the DNA TGTGCCAGCAGTTTAATAGGGGGCCGGTCCTACAATGAGCAGTTCTTC.

The chain recombines TRBV6-5 with TRBJ1-1; 8 positions match TRBD1. The CDR3 is 16 residues long. In germline, CDR1 is MNHEY, CDR2 SVGAGI. The ends lost 4 bases at V and 1 base at J; junction bases unmatched: 8. The CDR3 DNA reads TGTGCCAGCAGTTCGGACAGGGAGAGGGGGAACACTGAAGCTTTCTTT. This translates into CASSSDRERGNTEAFF.

V gene TRBV14 combines with J gene TRBJ2-1, with 13 bases that match TRBD2. CDR1 and CDR2 (germline): SGHDN, FVKESK. V lost 4 bases to trimming and J lost 6 bases; unmatched junction nucleotides: 6. This CDR3 has 16 amino acids. The CDR3 DNA reads TGTGCCAGCAGCCGGACTAGCGGGAGCCGGGGCAATGAGCAGTTCTTC. Translation: CASSRTSGSRGNEQFF.

The chain couples TRBV18 to TRBJ2-7; TRBD1 aligns across 8 bases. Germline-derived CDR1 and CDR2 are KGHSH and LQKENI. V lost 1 base, J lost 7 bases, and 9 bases stayed unmatched. This CDR3 has 15 amino acids. The CDR3 reads CASSPLTGGLGEQYF. CDR3 DNA: TGTGCCAGCTCACCACTCACAGGGGGTCTGGGAGAGCAGTACTTC.

V gene TRBV3-1 (or the pseudogene TRBV3-2) combines with J gene TRBJ2-7, with D perhaps TRBD1 (7 bases). Trimming took 0 bases from V and 3 from J, leaving 15 bases between them. Germline loops: CDR1 LGHDT, CDR2 YNNKEL (reference sequence). This CDR3 has 16 amino acids. In nucleotides, the CDR3 is TGTGCCAGCAGCCAAGATCCGGGGGCAGGGGGCTACGAGCAGTACTTC. Encoded protein: CASSQDPGAGGYEQYF.

The chain combines TRBV6-1 with TRBJ1-5; 10 bases map to TRBD1. The ends lost 4 bases at V and 2 bases at J; junction bases unmatched: 8. The germline V gene encodes CDR1 MNHNS and CDR2 SASEGT. The CDR3 covers 17 residues. CDR3 sequence reads: CASSASTGGSRNQPQHF. Here the CDR3 DNA reads TGTGCCAGCAGTGCCTCGACAGGGGGCTCGCGCAATCAGCCCCAGCATTTT.

This rearrangement joins TRBV2 to TRBJ2-7, with D possibly being TRBD2 (6 bases). The CDR3 has 13 amino acids. With 7 bases removed from V and 3 bases from J, the gap between germline ends came to 13 bases. Germline V CDR1 and CDR2: SNHLY, FYNNEI. CDR3 nucleotide sequence: TGTGCCAGCACCCCTAGCGAGTACTACGAGCAGTACTTC. Amino acid sequence: CASTPSEYYEQYF.

The table lists this clone with a few counts. This sequence joins TRBV28 and TRBJ2-2, with TRBD1 as a possible D gene (6 bases). Trimming removed 10 bases at V and 6 bases at J, with 18 bases between. There are 14 residues in the CDR3. Germline V lookup: CDR1 MDHEN, CDR2 SYDVKM. The DNA for the CDR3 is TGTGCCACCTTGGGGCAGGGGAAGGCCGGGGAGCTGTTTTTT. Protein product: CATLGQGKAGELFF.

The rearrangement uses TRBV4-2 and TRBJ1-1; D remains ambiguous. The CDR3 sequence is 13 residues long. Trimming took 4 bases from V and 2 from J, leaving 8 bases between them. CDR1 and CDR2 from the germline V gene are LGHNA and YNFKEQ. The DNA of the CDR3 is TGTGCCAGCAGCCCCCCACTTAACACTGAAGCTTTCTTT. Translated: CASSPPLNTEAFF.

This clone was recorded a few times. The genes are TRBV5-1 and TRBJ2-1; 7 bases match TRBD2. This CDR3 region has 16 residues. After removal of 4 bases from V and 3 bases from J, the junction contained 10 bases not matched to a gene. Looked up from germline, CDR1 is SGHRS and CDR2 is YFSETQ. DNA for the CDR3: TGCGCCAGCAGCCTCGCTGTGGGAGGGAACTACAATGAGCAGTTCTTC. It codes for CASSLAVGGNYNEQFF.

V and J are TRBV28 and TRBJ1-2; 8 bases align to TRBD1. After removal of 6 bases from V and 6 bases from J, the junction contained 6 bases not matched to a gene. Looked up from germline, CDR1 is MDHEN and CDR2 is SYDVKM. This CDR3 region has 13 residues. The CDR3 DNA follows: TGTGCCAGCAGACAAGGGGGACAGGATGGCTACACCTTC. Its protein is CASRQGGQDGYTF.

The rearrangement joins TRBV28 to TRBJ2-7; 7 bases align to TRBD1. This CDR3 has 14 amino acids. V lost 4 bases and J lost 0; bases outside the gene matches: 3. Germline CDR1 and CDR2: MDHEN and SYDVKM. CDR3 coding DNA: TGTGCCAGCAGTTCTTGGGACAGCTCCTACGAGCAGTACTTC. As protein: CASSSWDSSYEQYF.

This clone was counted only a few times. The rearrangement joins TRBV2 to TRBJ1-1; D remains ambiguous. The germline V gene has CDR1 SNHLY and CDR2 FYNNEI. The V and J ends lost 6 bases and 6 bases respectively, with 8 bases between them. The CDR3 spans 11 residues. The CDR3 DNA follows: TGTGCCAGCAGGTTTGGCCCTGAAGCTTTCTTT. Encoded protein: CASRFGPEAFF.

This clone was detected only a few times. This chain uses TRBV19 with TRBJ2-7; D might be TRBD1 (5 bases). The V gene's germline CDR1 is LNHDA and CDR2 SQIVND (reference sequence). Trimming took off 1 base at V and 4 bases at J, with 14 bases between the two ends. The CDR3 has 15 residues. In DNA form, the CDR3 reads TGTGCCAGTAGTATAGGGGCAGGGATTAAATACGAGCAGTACTTC. This gives the protein CASSIGAGIKYEQYF.

The V call is TRBV3-1 (or the pseudogene TRBV3-2), the J call TRBJ1-5; D is uncertain. The V and J ends lost 3 bases and 3 bases respectively, with 9 bases between them. This CDR3 spans 14 amino acids. Germline CDR1 and CDR2: LGHDT and YNNKEL (reference sequence). The CDR3 coding sequence is TGTGCCAGCAGCCAGGGAGAGGCCAATCAGCCCCAGCATTTT. Protein sequence: CASSQGEANQPQHF.

V and J are TRBV2 and TRBJ2-7; 15 bases map to TRBD2. Germline values: CDR1 SNHLY, CDR2 FYNNEI. V dropped 2 bases and J dropped 3; count of bases not matched to a gene: 17. CDR3 length: 21 residues. The CDR3 spells CASSERRPGTSGRPSLYEQYF. CDR3 nucleotide sequence: TGTGCCAGCAGTGAACGAAGGCCCGGGACTAGCGGGAGGCCGTCCCTCTACGAGCAGTACTTC.

The chain carries TRBV3-1 (or the pseudogene TRBV3-2) and TRBJ2-7, with 7 bases lining up with TRBD1. Germline CDR1 and CDR2: LGHDT and YNNKEL (reference sequence). The ends lost 3 bases at V and 2 bases at J; junction bases unmatched: 4. The CDR3 is 14 amino acids. The DNA of the CDR3 is TGTGCCAGCAGCCACCCCGGACAGGCCTACGAGCAGTACTTC. Amino acid sequence: CASSHPGQAYEQYF.

CDR3 nucleotides: TGTGCCAGCACCATACAGGGATTCAATCAGCCCCAGCATTTT. This gives the protein CASTIQGFNQPQHF. This chain uses TRBV28 with TRBJ1-5; possibly TRBD1 for D (6 bases). CDR3 length equals 14 residues. V was trimmed by 7 bases and J by 3 bases, leaving 13 bases between them. Germline-derived CDR1 and CDR2 are MDHEN and SYDVKM. Full variable domain (outside the CDR3, taken from reference TRBV28 and TRBJ1-5): DVKVTQSSRYLVKRTGEKVFLECVQDMDHENMFWYRQDPGLGLRLIYFSYDVKMKEKGDIPEGYSVSREKKERFSLILESASTNQTSMYLCASTIQGFNQPQHFGDGTRLSIL.

V and J are TRBV10-3 and TRBJ1-1, with D unresolved. The CDR3 is 15 amino acids. CDR1 and CDR2 (germline): ENHRY, SYGVKD. V dropped 6 bases and J dropped 0 bases, with 14 bases sitting between them. CDR3 coding DNA: TGTGCCATCAGAACACGTAGCTCCCTGAACACTGAAGCTTTCTTT. This sequence encodes CAIRTRSSLNTEAFF.

V gene TRBV28 combines with J gene TRBJ2-1; 12 nucleotides agree with TRBD2. Unmatched junction bases numbered 13, after V lost 0 bases and J lost 7 bases. This CDR3 comprises 19 residues. In germline, CDR1 is MDHEN, CDR2 SYDVKM. CDR3: CASSLWSLSSSGRGNEQFF. As DNA, the CDR3 is TGTGCCAGCAGTTTATGGTCCCTTTCGTCTAGCGGGAGGGGGAATGAGCAGTTCTTC.

This chain links TRBV18 with TRBJ1-1; D may be TRBD1 (5 bases). The CDR3 is made up of 14 amino acids. CDR1 is KGHSH and CDR2 is LQKENI in the germline V gene. Between the trimmed V and J ends, which lost 6 bases and 4 bases, there was a span of 15 bases. CDR3 in amino acids: CASSVAQGFTEAFF. The CDR3 bases are TGTGCCAGCTCCGTAGCTCAGGGTTTCACTGAAGCTTTCTTT.

V and J are TRBV7-3 and TRBJ2-7; 8 positions agree with TRBD1. The CDR3 is 12 amino acids. CDR1 and CDR2 from the germline V gene are SGHTA and FQGTGA. The ends lost 5 bases at V and 12 bases at J; junction bases unmatched: 9. CDR3 DNA sequence: TGTGCCAGCAGCCCCGGGACAGGAGTGCTGTACTTC. Translation: CASSPGTGVLYF.

The rearrangement links TRBV27 to TRBJ2-5; a weak D match, TRBD1 (6 bases). V was cut by 5 bases and J by 1 base, with 8 bases left in between. This CDR3 comprises 13 residues. Germline V CDR1 and CDR2: MNHEY, SMNVEV (reference sequence). CDR3 DNA sequence: TGTGCCAGCAGTGGGGACACCCAAGAGACCCAGTACTTC. Protein sequence: CASSGDTQETQYF.

A few counts support this clone. The chain joins TRBV5-1 to TRBJ1-1; TRBD1 matches at 7 bases. Germline V gene data show CDR1 as SGHRS and CDR2 as YFSETQ. Trimming removed 4 bases from V and 3 bases from J; junction bases left unmatched: 9. The CDR3 runs 15 residues. DNA of the CDR3: TGCGCCAGCAGCGGTAGACAGGGAATGGACACTGAAGCTTTCTTT. This encodes CASSGRQGMDTEAFF.